The 17 T cell receptor beta chains presented below share a single source sample, sequenced in a study of response to subunit inactivated influenza vaccine (dated by TCRdb to about 2018). The method was RT-PCR. Reads for this sample came from an Illumina HiSeq 2500. The raw public reads went through TCRdb reprocessing: fastp at Q25, MiXCR clone calling, in-frame beta chains kept. Entries that share a CDR3 protein sequence are merged under the most common genes and DNA. For this sample there are 650,000 to 800,000 distinct CDR3 sequences; about a fifth appear just once. The ten largest clones represent roughly 10% of the sample. The material sequenced was PBMCs from blood, taken roughly 5 days after vaccination. The receptors come from a man aged 45 to 65 who received an inactivated influenza vaccine. Donor details come from another sample of the same person, matched by shared clones.

This clonotype occurred once. The CDR3 is CASSSRRPGQGYNEQFF. DNA for the CDR3: TGTGCCAGCAGCTCCCGTAGACCGGGACAGGGCTACAATGAGCAGTTCTTC. The V and J genes are TRBV11-2 and TRBJ2-1; 9 bases map to TRBD1. V was clipped by 4 bases and J by 3 bases; unmatched bases: 10. The germline CDR1 and CDR2 sequences are SGHAT and FQNNGV. The CDR3 loop spans 17 amino acids.

V is TRBV7-2 and J is TRBJ2-1, with TRBD1 identical over 11 bases. V shed 0 bases and J 7 bases; nucleotides not matched to a gene: 5. This CDR3 has 16 amino acids. From germline, CDR1 is SGHTA and CDR2 FQGNSA. As DNA, the CDR3 is TGTGCCAGCAGCTTAGCAGGACAGGGGGCGTGGAATGAGCAGTTCTTC. Its translation is CASSLAGQGAWNEQFF.

The chain recombines TRBV28 with TRBJ2-3, with unresolved D. Germline lookup yields CDR1 MDHEN and CDR2 SYDVKM. Deletions cut 6 bases from V and 8 bases from J, with 6 bases between. The CDR3 extends over 10 amino acids. The CDR3 bases are TGTGCCAGCAGCCGTTCTACGCAGTATTTT. This sequence encodes CASSRSTQYF.

This clonotype has only a few counts. The CDR3 is CASSQRTSGRALEQFF. In DNA, the CDR3 is TGCGCCAGCAGCCAGAGGACTAGCGGGAGGGCCCTTGAGCAGTTCTTC. The rearrangement uses TRBV4-1 and TRBJ2-1, with 15 bases lining up with TRBD2. The CDR3 runs 16 residues. Germline V gene sequence: CDR1 MGHRA, CDR2 YSYEKL. The J segment lost 9 bases and the V segment lost 3 bases, leaving 6 bases of the junction unmatched.

The V and J genes are TRBV7-9 and TRBJ2-3, with D unresolved. With 4 bases removed from V and 6 bases from J, the gap between germline ends came to 5 bases. The germline CDR1 and CDR2 sequences are SEHNR and FQNEAQ (reference sequence). The CDR3 consists of 11 residues. CDR3 in DNA: TGTGCCAGCAGCTCAGATGATACGCAGTATTTT. Amino acids: CASSSDDTQYF.

The chain uses TRBV29-1 and TRBJ2-1; D unresolved. Germline V gene data show CDR1 as SQVTM and CDR2 as ANQGSEA. The V end lost 3 bases, the J end lost 2 bases, and 8 bases lay between the germline ends. The CDR3 runs to 13 residues. DNA for the CDR3: TGCAGCGTTGATAGTAGGGCCTACAATGAGCAGTTCTTC. It translates to CSVDSRAYNEQFF.

This clonotype was recorded only once. V gene TRBV6-5 combines with J gene TRBJ2-1; D is perhaps TRBD1 (5 bases). The CDR3 contains 15 residues. Trimming shortened V by 4 bases and J by 0 bases, and 10 bases separated the two germline ends. Germline CDR1 and CDR2: MNHEY and SVGAGI. As DNA, the CDR3 is TGTGCCAGCAGTTGGACACTGGCCTCCTACAATGAGCAGTTCTTC. This encodes CASSWTLASYNEQFF.

The chain employs TRBV6-1 and TRBJ2-7; 9 bases line up with TRBD1. The CDR3 loop spans 15 amino acids. V was pared by 6 bases and J by 3 bases, with 9 bases of the junction left unmatched. Germline-derived CDR1 and CDR2 are MNHNS and SASEGT. CDR3 in DNA: TGTGCCAGCAGGTTCGGGACAGGGACTTACTACGAGCAGTACTTC. Residues: CASRFGTGTYYEQYF.

The genes are TRBV20-1 and TRBJ2-7; no clear D. V was pared by 3 bases and J by 4 bases, with 7 bases between. The CDR3 spans 11 residues. From germline, CDR1 is DFQATT and CDR2 SNEGSKA (reference sequence). CDR3: CSASQTYEQYF. For the CDR3, the DNA is TGCAGTGCTAGCCAGACATACGAGCAGTACTTC.

This clonotype was found many times. V is TRBV20-1 and J is TRBJ2-1; D possibly matches TRBD1 or TRBD2 (6 bases each). Trimming removed 5 bases at V and 9 bases at J, with 17 bases between. CDR1 and CDR2 from the germline V gene are DFQATT and SNEGSKA (reference sequence). The CDR3 has 13 residues. The CDR3 DNA sequence: TGCAGTGCTCCATCCTACGGGGGCAGTGAGCAGTTCTTC. Its protein product is CSAPSYGGSEQFF.

This chain uses TRBV12-5 with TRBJ1-1; D unclear. V shed 1 base and J shed 5 bases, with 11 bases lying between them. The length of the CDR3 is 14 residues. Germline values: CDR1 LGHNT, CDR2 FRNRAP. CDR3 nucleotides: TGTGCTAGTGGTTTGGCCTCCGGGGTAACTGAAGCTTTCTTT. It specifies CASGLASGVTEAFF.

DNA of the CDR3: TGTGCCAGCAGCCCCATTGGCGGGAGGGGCCCTACCTCAGATACGCAGTATTTT. Translating it yields CASSPIGGRGPTSDTQYF. V is TRBV11-2 and J is TRBJ2-3, with TRBD2 matching 9 bases. With 5 bases clipped from V and 4 bases from J, the junction kept 16 bases outside the gene matches. This CDR3 spans 18 amino acids. Looked up from germline, CDR1 is SGHAT and CDR2 is FQNNGV.

The chain carries TRBV7-9 and TRBJ2-1; weak D call: TRBD2 (6 bases). Trimming removed 4 bases from V and 6 bases from J, with 10 bases in between. This CDR3 spans 13 amino acids. Germline V gives CDR1 SEHNR, CDR2 FQNEAQ (reference sequence). The CDR3 region has the DNA TGTGCCAGCAGCTGGGCGGGGCGCAATGAGCAGTTCTTC. Translation gives CASSWAGRNEQFF.

This clonotype turned up a few times. V usage is TRBV20-1 and J usage is TRBJ2-3; 12 nucleotides align to TRBD2. Germline CDR1 is DFQATT and CDR2 is SNEGSKA (reference sequence). With V trimmed by 5 bases and J by 4 bases, 7 bases remained unmatched. CDR3 length equals 15 residues. CDR3 sequence reads: CSALMTSGSSDTQYF. For the CDR3, the DNA is TGCAGTGCTCTTATGACTAGCGGGAGTTCAGATACGCAGTATTTT.

This clonotype was recorded a few times. Since a much larger clone is just one base distant, this may be a read error. The genes are TRBV7-8 and TRBJ2-5, with D possibly TRBD2 on 6 matching bases. The CDR3 length is 14 residues. Germline V gene lookup returns CDR1 SGHVS and CDR2 FQNEAQ. Between the trimmed V and J ends, which lost 6 bases and 2 bases, there was a span of 13 bases. CDR3 region: CASSRGRGQETQYF. In DNA form, the CDR3 reads TGTGCCAGCAGTCGGGGACGGGGGCAAGAGACCCAGTACTTC.

This clonotype turned up a few times. The chain has TRBV29-1 and TRBJ2-3; 8 nucleotides agree with TRBD1. The CDR3 extends over 16 amino acids. The germline CDR1 and CDR2 sequences are SQVTM and ANQGSEA. V gave up 1 base and J gave up 6 bases; unmatched junction bases: 12. CDR3 amino acids: CSVEGEDRALRDTQYF. In nucleotides, the CDR3 is TGCAGCGTTGAAGGGGAGGACAGGGCACTGAGGGATACGCAGTATTTT.

This clonotype was counted a single time. The CDR3 bases are TGCGCCAGCAGCTTGCGAGGACAGGGGGGTTATGGCTACACCTTC. As protein: CASSLRGQGGYGYTF. V is TRBV5-1 and J is TRBJ1-2; 10 bases line up with TRBD1. The ends lost 1 base at V and 5 bases at J; junction bases unmatched: 5. Germline loops: CDR1 SGHRS, CDR2 YFSETQ. CDR3 length: 15 residues.